Following are 20 T cell receptor beta chains from one sample sequenced in a study of T cells in Graves' hyperthyroidism and ophthalmopathy. There were TCR beta CDR3 regions amplified from RNA transcripts. First-round RT-PCR targeting the TCR CDR3 was performed with the HTBI primer set. TCRdb reanalysed the multiplex PCR reads using MiXCR and keeps one entry per CDR3 protein. The sample yields hundreds of thousands of distinct CDR3 sequences, more than 14% seen once. The sequencing input was blood. These receptors all stem from a woman aged 50 to 60 with Graves' ophthalmopathy.

This clonotype was found many times. The chain uses TRBV7-9 and TRBJ1-2, with D unresolved. CDR3 length: 14 amino acids. V was clipped by 2 bases and J by 2 bases, with 9 bases between them. Germline V gene sequence: CDR1 SEHNR, CDR2 FQNEAQ (reference sequence). The CDR3 here is CASSLFSENYGYTF. Here the CDR3 DNA reads TGTGCCAGCAGCTTATTTTCAGAGAACTATGGCTACACCTTC.

This rearrangement joins TRBV5-1 to TRBJ1-6, with TRBD1 matching over 11 bases. J gave up 9 bases and V 3 bases, and 8 bases lay outside the gene matches. CDR1 is SGHRS and CDR2 is YFSETQ in the germline V gene. The CDR3 has 16 amino acids. CDR3 region: CASSSIGQGASSPLHF. The CDR3 coding sequence is TGCGCCAGCAGCTCAATCGGACAGGGGGCTTCTTCACCCCTCCACTTT.

This clonotype was detected many times. The rearrangement uses TRBV28 and TRBJ1-2; D is uncertain. Trimming removed 1 base at V and 8 bases at J, with 14 bases between. The length of the CDR3 is 14 residues. The germline V gene encodes CDR1 MDHEN and CDR2 SYDVKM. CDR3 coding DNA: TGTGCCAGCAGTTTATTGGGAGGGCTGAGAGGCTACACCTTC. It specifies CASSLLGGLRGYTF.

This clonotype was observed many times. This chain connects TRBV28 to TRBJ2-2; the match to TRBD1 covers 8 bases. There are 19 residues in the CDR3. Germline V gives CDR1 MDHEN, CDR2 SYDVKM. Trimming at V came to 3 bases and at J to 3 bases, leaving 15 bases not matched to a gene. The CDR3 spells CASSFFPPTGTGDTGELFF. The CDR3 DNA reads TGTGCCAGCAGTTTTTTCCCCCCTACCGGGACAGGAGACACCGGGGAGCTGTTTTTT.

In this sample, this clonotype turned up many times. The chain has TRBV18 and TRBJ2-1; 8 bases agree with TRBD1. Germline values: CDR1 KGHSH, CDR2 LQKENI. The trim removed 5 bases at V and 6 bases at J, leaving 9 bases unmatched. The CDR3 contains 15 residues. CDR3 in amino acids: CASSSTTGVINEQFF. Here the CDR3 DNA reads TGTGCCAGCTCATCTACGACAGGGGTAATCAATGAGCAGTTCTTC.

This clonotype was found many times. This chain connects TRBV10-3 to TRBJ2-1; D is undetermined. In germline, CDR1 is ENHRY, CDR2 SYGVKD. The CDR3 runs 14 residues. V gave up 8 bases and J gave up 0 bases, with 11 bases separating them. CDR3 nucleotide sequence: TGTGCCATCGCACTAACGAGCTCCTACAATGAGCAGTTCTTC. Translation gives CAIALTSSYNEQFF.

This clonotype appeared many times. The chain couples TRBV20-1 to TRBJ2-7, with a weak D call TRBD2 (5 bases). V was pared by 6 bases and J by 2 bases, with 11 bases between. Germline V lookup: CDR1 DFQATT, CDR2 SNEGSKA (reference sequence). This CDR3 is 12 amino acids long. The chain's CDR3 is CSATDGTYEQYF. The CDR3 nucleotides are TGCAGTGCCACGGACGGGACCTACGAGCAGTACTTC.

This clonotype was found many times. V is TRBV27 and J is TRBJ2-1; 7 nucleotides align to TRBD2. This CDR3 has 16 residues. Germline V gives CDR1 MNHEY, CDR2 SMNVEV (reference sequence). V lost 7 bases and J lost 6; bases outside the gene matches: 15. The CDR3 loop is CASTRHLASGTNEQFF. The CDR3 DNA follows: TGTGCCAGCACCAGACATCTGGCTAGCGGAACCAATGAGCAGTTCTTC.

This clonotype was recorded a few times. This sequence joins TRBV15 and TRBJ2-1; D gene ambiguous. The CDR3 has 16 amino acids. V was clipped by 0 bases and J by 7 bases, with 16 bases between them. CDR1 and CDR2 (germline): LNHNV, YYDKDF (reference sequence). This CDR3 reads CATSRDRRVVLNEQFF. The CDR3 DNA is TGTGCCACCAGCAGAGATAGAAGGGTAGTTTTGAATGAGCAGTTCTTC.

This rearrangement joins TRBV4-1 to TRBJ1-3, with 8 bases fitting TRBD1. Germline trimming cut 3 bases from V and 3 bases from J; bases unmatched to any gene: 7. CDR3 length: 16 amino acids. Per the germline V gene, CDR1 is MGHRA and CDR2 is YSYEKL. This chain's CDR3 is CASSQQDRGSGNTIYF. CDR3 nucleotide sequence: TGCGCCAGCAGCCAGCAAGACAGGGGAAGTGGAAACACCATATATTTT.

This clonotype was observed a few times. This rearrangement joins TRBV2 to TRBJ2-3, with D uncertain. The CDR3 runs to 15 residues. The V and J ends lost 7 bases and 2 bases respectively, with 16 bases between them. CDR1 is SNHLY, CDR2 FYNNEI, per germline. The CDR3 sequence: CASKTVRLTTDTQYF. Written as DNA, the CDR3 is TGTGCCAGCAAAACGGTACGCCTAACCACAGATACGCAGTATTTT. The full variable domain, completed using reference TRBV2 and TRBJ2-3, is EPEVTQTPSHQVTQMGQEVILRCVPISNHLYFYWYRQILGQKVEFLVSFYNNEISEKSEIFDDQFSVERPDGSNFTLKIRSTKLEDSAMYFCASKTVRLTTDTQYFGPGTRLTVL.

In this sample, this clonotype turned up many times. The chain recombines TRBV3-1 with TRBJ1-2; unclear D gene. Per the germline V gene, CDR1 is LGHDT and CDR2 is YNNKEL (reference sequence). The ends were cut back, 3 bases at V and 5 bases at J, with 16 bases in the middle. The CDR3 sequence is 15 residues long. CDR3 bases: TGTGCCAGCAGCCACACCCGACGGGCAGGTTATGGCTACACCTTC. Amino acids: CASSHTRRAGYGYTF.

This clonotype has at least ten counts. The genes are TRBV18 and TRBJ2-7; no firm D call. The germline gives CDR1 KGHSH, CDR2 LQKENI. The V gene lost 4 bases and the J gene lost 3 bases, with 10 bases spanning the gap. CDR3 length: 13 residues. The CDR3 region is CASSRARNYEQYF. Written as DNA, the CDR3 is TGTGCCAGCTCACGGGCGAGGAACTACGAGCAGTACTTC.

This clonotype turned up a few times. The chain combines TRBV7-2 with TRBJ2-7; perhaps TRBD1 as D (5 bases). Germline V CDR1 and CDR2: SGHTA, FQGNSA. The CDR3 spans 15 residues. With 5 bases removed from V and 0 bases from J, the gap between germline ends came to 14 bases. CDR3: CASSPRWGSSYEQYF. The CDR3 coding sequence is TGTGCCAGCAGCCCTCGCTGGGGCAGCTCCTACGAGCAGTACTTC.

This clonotype was seen a few times. The rearrangement uses TRBV9 and TRBJ2-1; D remains ambiguous. This CDR3 region has 13 residues. Germline V CDR1 and CDR2: SGDLS, YYNGEE. The V end lost 8 bases, the J end lost 6 bases, and 15 bases lay between the germline ends. The CDR3 sequence: CASATSFGNEQFF. The CDR3 DNA is TGTGCCAGTGCCACCAGCTTCGGCAATGAGCAGTTCTTC.

The gene calls are TRBV29-1 and TRBJ2-5, with 9 bases aligning to TRBD2. V shed 6 bases, J shed 5 bases, and the junction held 4 bases outside the gene matches. From germline, CDR1 is SQVTM and CDR2 ANQGSEA. The CDR3 length is 12 residues. CDR3 in amino acids: CSVGTSGETQYF. In DNA, the CDR3 is TGCAGCGTCGGTACTAGCGGGGAGACCCAGTACTTC.

In its sample, this clonotype was seen many times. The V and J genes are TRBV28 and TRBJ2-3; the match to TRBD2 covers 12 bases. Unmatched junction bases numbered 4, after V lost 2 bases and J lost 1 base. Germline-derived CDR1 and CDR2 are MDHEN and SYDVKM. CDR3 size: 17 residues. The CDR3 DNA reads TGTGCCAGCAGTTTACTAGCGGGAGGGTTAGGCACAGATACGCAGTATTTT. Translation: CASSLLAGGLGTDTQYF. The variable domain in full, with the rest retrieved from reference TRBV28 and TRBJ2-3, is DVKVTQSSRYLVKRTGEKVFLECVQDMDHENMFWYRQDPGLGLRLIYFSYDVKMKEKGDIPEGYSVSREKKERFSLILESASTNQTSMYLCASSLLAGGLGTDTQYFGPGTRLTVL.

V usage is TRBV7-3 and J usage is TRBJ1-1; tentative D call: TRBD1 (5 bases). V was cut by 1 base and J by 6 bases, with 9 bases left in between. CDR1 is SGHTA and CDR2 is FQGTGA in the germline V gene. The length of the CDR3 is 13 residues. The CDR3 DNA reads as TGTGCCAGCAGCTTAATGGGGACGGCTGAAGCTTTCTTT. It yields the protein CASSLMGTAEAFF.

This clonotype was recorded at least ten times. The chain couples TRBV3-1 to TRBJ2-1; 10 bases are a match to TRBD2. The CDR3 loop spans 14 amino acids. In germline, CDR1 is LGHDT, CDR2 YNNKEL (reference sequence). The junction had 6 bases not matched to a gene; V was cut back by 6 bases and J by 7 bases. The CDR3 sequence: CASRLAGEGNEQFF. In DNA, the CDR3 is TGTGCCAGCAGGCTAGCGGGAGAGGGTAATGAGCAGTTCTTC.

V and J are TRBV24-1 and TRBJ2-3, with TRBD2 as a possible D gene (5 bases). The germline V and J ends were trimmed by 6 bases and 2 bases, with 14 bases remaining between them. The CDR3 consists of 15 residues. Germline V CDR1 and CDR2: KGHDR, SFDVKD. The CDR3 loop is CATSPSGEITDTQYF. The CDR3 DNA is TGTGCCACCAGTCCCAGCGGAGAAATCACAGATACGCAGTATTTT.